This TCR beta chain is drawn from a study of response to subunit inactivated influenza vaccine. Study-level findings and limits: It was suggested by the authors that few new T cells are recruited by each seasonal influenza vaccination.

TCRdb processed the RT-PCR reads anew with MiXCR; each CDR3 protein has one entry. The data contain about 700,000 distinct CDR3 sequences, over 11% of them singletons. Concerning this clonotype itself: Its specificity is not known.

The CDR3 loop spans 19 amino acids. V was pared by 0 bases and J by 1 base, with 20 bases between. Germline assignment: CDR1 MNHEY and CDR2 SMNVEV (reference sequence). The J gene is TRBJ2-3, the V gene TRBV27, with D perhaps assigned TRBD1 or TRBD2 (5 bases each). This TCR was sampled from a man aged 50-60 years who received an inactivated influenza vaccine. Source: PBMCs from blood, taken approximately 15 days before vaccination. For the CDR3, the DNA is TGTGCCAGCAGTTTATCGGGTTCGGGGCGTAGGGGCTGCACAGATACGCAGTATTTT. This codes for CASSLSGSGRRGCTDTQYF.